The 27 T cell receptor beta chains reported below all come from one sample, sequenced in a study of PD-L1 blockade in urothelial cancer. Time point given: pretreatment peripheral blood. Only in-frame clones appear in the TCRdb table, and some are missing; sequencing was by immunoSEQ multiplex PCR. Of about 74,000 clones in the sample, around 90% were seen once. The sequencing used PBMCs, collected around atezolizumab (anti-PD-L1) treatment. Receptors were obtained from a man between 65 and 85 years old with urothelial cancer.

The chain is built from TRBV7-3 and TRBJ2-2; 10 bases are a match to TRBD2. CDR1 and CDR2 (germline): SGHTA, FQGTGA. The length of the CDR3 is 17 residues. J gave up 1 base and V 5 bases, and 7 bases lay outside the gene matches. In nucleotides, the CDR3 is TGTGCCAGCAGCGCCCGAGGACTAGCGGAGAACACCGGGGAGCTGTTTTTT. Protein sequence: CASSARGLAENTGELFF.

Note on this clone: The same CDR3 can be traced to other DNA sequences in this sample. This chain connects TRBV18 to TRBJ2-5; the D is unclear. CDR3 length: 12 residues. CDR1 is KGHSH and CDR2 is LQKENI in the germline V gene. V was pared by 3 bases and J by 3 bases, with 5 bases between. The CDR3 DNA is TGTGCCAGCTCACCTACGGAAGAGACCCAGTACTTC. This translates into CASSPTEETQYF.

The genes are TRBV28 and TRBJ2-1; 10 positions agree with TRBD2. With V trimmed by 7 bases and J by 0 bases, 9 bases remained unmatched. Germline assignment: CDR1 MDHEN and CDR2 SYDVKM. The CDR3 is 17 residues long. CDR3 DNA sequence: TGTGCCAGCACCTCAGGAGGACTAGCGGACTCCTACAATGAGCAGTTCTTC. Translating gives CASTSGGLADSYNEQFF.

The chain couples TRBV19 to TRBJ1-5; D gene ambiguous. The germline V gene encodes CDR1 LNHDA and CDR2 SQIVND (reference sequence). Trimming cost V 3 bases and J 4 bases, with 7 bases left between them. This CDR3 region has 13 residues. CDR3 loop: CASSIPRNQPQHF. CDR3 nucleotide sequence: TGTGCCAGTAGTATTCCGAGAAATCAGCCCCAGCATTTT.

The chain links TRBV4-2 to TRBJ2-1, with 7 bases lining up with TRBD1. This CDR3 contains 15 residues. The germline V gene has CDR1 LGHNA and CDR2 YNFKEQ. Trimming at V came to 1 base and at J to 3 bases, leaving 3 bases not matched to a gene. This CDR3 reads CASSQGQGLYNEQFF. CDR3 DNA: TGTGCCAGCAGCCAAGGACAGGGCCTCTACAATGAGCAGTTCTTC.

The genes are TRBV10-2 and TRBJ1-5, with 9 bases aligning to TRBD1. Trimming removed 6 bases from V and 8 bases from J; junction bases left unmatched: 8. Looked up from germline, CDR1 is WSHSY and CDR2 is SAAADI. The CDR3 length is 14 residues. CDR3: CASRDTGTGKPQHF. The CDR3 DNA is TGCGCCAGCAGAGATACCGGGACAGGGAAGCCCCAGCATTTT.

In this sample, this clone turned up a few times. This rearrangement joins TRBV28 to TRBJ2-7, with 9 positions matching TRBD1. Germline V gives CDR1 MDHEN, CDR2 SYDVKM. Trimming removed 6 bases from V and 7 bases from J; junction bases left unmatched: 16. The CDR3 covers 16 residues. This CDR3 is CASSASPGQGSGEQYF. The CDR3 DNA sequence: TGTGCCAGCAGCGCCTCCCCGGGACAGGGAAGCGGAGAGCAGTACTTC.

The chain recombines TRBV11-3 with TRBJ2-7; D possibly corresponds to TRBD1 (6 bases). V was pared by 1 base and J by 5 bases, with 9 bases between. CDR1 is SGHNT, CDR2 YENEEA, per germline. CDR3 length: 13 amino acids. Written as DNA, the CDR3 is TGTGCCAGCAGCTTAGGCAGGGGACACGAGCAGTACTTC. This sequence encodes CASSLGRGHEQYF.

The gene calls are TRBV11-3 and TRBJ2-1, with 9 bases that match TRBD2. The V and J ends lost 5 bases and 9 bases, in that order; junction bases with no gene match: 11. CDR1 is SGHNT and CDR2 is YENEEA in the germline V gene. CDR3 size: 15 residues. DNA for the CDR3: TGTGCCAGCAGCGCGGGAGGGGGATCTGAGGGTGAGCAGTTCTTC. Residues: CASSAGGGSEGEQFF.

The chain links TRBV6-1 to TRBJ2-1, with TRBD2 matching over 8 bases. Trimming removed 8 bases from V and 0 bases from J; junction bases left unmatched: 6. Germline lookup yields CDR1 MNHNS and CDR2 SASEGT. The CDR3 has 15 amino acids. The CDR3 here is CASQQRELSYNEQFF. The CDR3 coding sequence is TGTGCCAGCCAACAGCGGGAGCTCTCCTACAATGAGCAGTTCTTC.

This sequence joins TRBV28 and TRBJ1-5; D not resolved. This CDR3 is 13 amino acids long. V was shortened by 3 bases and J by 6 bases, with 9 bases between the two germline ends. Germline CDR1 MDHEN, CDR2 SYDVKM. The CDR3 here is CASSFEGGQPQHF. Written as DNA, the CDR3 is TGTGCCAGCAGTTTTGAGGGAGGTCAGCCCCAGCATTTT. The whole variable domain, remainder taken from reference TRBV28 and TRBJ1-5, is DVKVTQSSRYLVKRTGEKVFLECVQDMDHENMFWYRQDPGLGLRLIYFSYDVKMKEKGDIPEGYSVSREKKERFSLILESASTNQTSMYLCASSFEGGQPQHFGDGTRLSIL.

V gene TRBV7-6 combines with J gene TRBJ2-7, with 7 nucleotides matching TRBD1. The V gene's germline CDR1 is SGHVS and CDR2 FNYEAQ. The CDR3 length is 15 residues. With V trimmed by 5 bases and J by 3 bases, 10 bases remained unmatched. DNA for the CDR3: TGTGCCAGCAGCCCCCGACGACAGGGTAACTACGAGCAGTACTTC. Its translation: CASSPRRQGNYEQYF.

The chain carries TRBV14 and TRBJ2-2; D unresolved. The ends were cut back, 4 bases at V and 3 bases at J, with 6 bases in the middle. CDR1 and CDR2 (germline): SGHDN, FVKESK. The CDR3 is 13 residues long. As DNA, the CDR3 is TGTGCCAGCAGCCCGAGGTACACCGGGGAGCTGTTTTTT. Its protein is CASSPRYTGELFF.

This clone was seen only once. V is TRBV10-2 and J is TRBJ1-2, with 7 nucleotides matching TRBD1. This CDR3 is built from 13 residues. The trim removed 9 bases at V and 7 bases at J, leaving 11 bases unmatched. Germline lookup yields CDR1 WSHSY and CDR2 SAAADI. DNA of the CDR3: TGCGCCAGTTCGGGTCAGGGGGAAATTGGCTACACCTTC. Its protein is CASSGQGEIGYTF.

The chain has TRBV2 and TRBJ2-5; D is unclear. The V end lost 1 base, the J end lost 2 bases, and 8 bases lay between the germline ends. The CDR3 covers 14 residues. CDR1 and CDR2 from the germline V gene are SNHLY and FYNNEI. The CDR3 loop reads CASSEGALQETQYF. The DNA of the CDR3 is TGTGCCAGCAGTGAAGGGGCCCTTCAAGAGACCCAGTACTTC. The full variable domain, in which reference TRBV2 and TRBJ2-5 provide the parts outside the CDR3, is EPEVTQTPSHQVTQMGQEVILRCVPISNHLYFYWYRQILGQKVEFLVSFYNNEISEKSEIFDDQFSVERPDGSNFTLKIRSTKLEDSAMYFCASSEGALQETQYFGPGTRLLVL.

The chain employs TRBV5-1 and TRBJ1-5; TRBD1 is a possible D gene (6 bases). Trimming took off 2 bases at V and 7 bases at J, with 16 bases between the two ends. Germline V gene sequence: CDR1 SGHRS, CDR2 YFSETQ. The CDR3 has 15 residues. The CDR3, as DNA: TGCGCCAGCAGCTTAACAGGGTCGAGGTTGCAGCCCCAGCATTTT. The encoded protein is CASSLTGSRLQPQHF.

V usage is TRBV28 and J usage is TRBJ2-5, with D possibly being TRBD1 (5 bases). CDR1 and CDR2 from the germline V gene are MDHEN and SYDVKM. This CDR3 region has 15 residues. V lost 3 bases to trimming and J lost 5 bases, with 16 bases between them. In DNA form, the CDR3 reads TGTGCCAGCAGTTTTTTGACAGCTTCCAAGGAGACCCAGTACTTC. Protein sequence: CASSFLTASKETQYF.

The genes are TRBV27 and TRBJ2-3; D perhaps matches TRBD1 (5 bases). Per germline, CDR1 MNHEY and CDR2 SMNVEV (reference sequence). V was shortened by 3 bases and J by 2 bases, with 9 bases between the two germline ends. The CDR3 totals 14 residues. In DNA, the CDR3 is TGTGCCAGCAGTTTTAACAGGCCCACAGATACGCAGTATTTT. Protein product: CASSFNRPTDTQYF.

The rearrangement uses TRBV7-8 and TRBJ2-7; D gene uncertain. The CDR3 totals 14 residues. The germline V gene encodes CDR1 SGHVS and CDR2 FQNEAQ. Deletions cut 6 bases from V and 2 bases from J, with 14 bases between. DNA of the CDR3: TGTGCCAGCAGTACCGGTCAGGCCCCCTACGAGCAGTACTTC. This gives the protein CASSTGQAPYEQYF.

This clone was seen more than once but under ten times. The CDR3 DNA sequence: TGTGCCAGCAGTTTCTTAGGACAGGGGGCAATCGATGAGCAGTTCTTC. Translating gives CASSFLGQGAIDEQFF. The chain employs TRBV28 and TRBJ2-1; 11 bases match TRBD1. V gave up 3 bases and J gave up 8 bases; unmatched junction bases: 9. This CDR3 comprises 16 residues. Germline V gene data show CDR1 as MDHEN and CDR2 as SYDVKM.

The chain employs TRBV23-1 and TRBJ1-1, with D tentatively TRBD1 (6 bases). TRBV23-1 is placed among ORFs of uncertain function. Trimming took 2 bases from V and 3 from J, leaving 16 bases between them. This CDR3 is 16 amino acids long. The DNA for the CDR3 is TGCGCCAGCAGTCAAATCACAGGACAGTACTACACTGAAGCTTTCTTT. It codes for CASSQITGQYYTEAFF.

This clone has only a few counts. The chain combines TRBV18 with TRBJ2-5, with a tentative D call TRBD2 (6 bases). Looked up from germline, CDR1 is KGHSH and CDR2 is LQKENI. This CDR3 contains 15 residues. Trimming removed 3 bases at V and 5 bases at J, with 16 bases between. The CDR3 DNA sequence: TGTGCCAGCTCACCGGGGACGTCGGAGGGGGAGACCCAGTACTTC. This encodes CASSPGTSEGETQYF.

The gene calls are TRBV5-5 and TRBJ1-5, with 8 positions matching TRBD1. The CDR3 length is 14 residues. Germline CDR1 is SGHKS and CDR2 is YYEKEE (reference sequence). V lost 4 bases, J lost 2 bases, and 2 bases stayed unmatched. This CDR3 reads CASSQQGGNQPQHF. For the CDR3, the DNA is TGTGCCAGCAGCCAACAGGGGGGCAATCAGCCCCAGCATTTT.

The chain combines TRBV10-3 with TRBJ1-2, with D possibly TRBD1 on 6 matching bases. The CDR3 has 13 amino acids. Germline V CDR1 and CDR2: ENHRY, SYGVKD. V was shortened by 11 bases and J by 6 bases, with 19 bases between the two germline ends. The CDR3 sequence is CALGDTGSDGYTF. DNA of the CDR3: TGTGCCCTCGGGGATACAGGGAGCGATGGCTACACCTTC.

The chain has TRBV28 and TRBJ2-7; 8 positions agree with TRBD2. The CDR3 is 14 residues long. Germline lookup yields CDR1 MDHEN and CDR2 SYDVKM. V shed 7 bases and J 7 bases; nucleotides not matched to a gene: 12. CDR3 sequence (DNA): TGTGCCAGCATCTCCCCCCTAGCGGGTGGGGAGCAGTACTTC. Its translation is CASISPLAGGEQYF.

The V call is TRBV6-5, the J call TRBJ2-7, with a tentative D call TRBD2 (6 bases). The germline CDR1 and CDR2 sequences are MNHEY and SVGAGI. This CDR3 comprises 14 residues. V lost 8 bases and J 3 bases, leaving 17 bases between the germline ends. CDR3 in amino acids: CASDRPGGIYEQYF. DNA for the CDR3: TGTGCCAGCGACCGGCCTGGCGGGATCTACGAGCAGTACTTC.

V usage is TRBV9 and J usage is TRBJ2-1, with TRBD1 identical over 9 bases. CDR3 size: 15 residues. Trimming cost V 0 bases and J 3 bases; bases outside gene matches: 1. CDR1 and CDR2 (germline): SGDLS, YYNGEE. CDR3 DNA sequence: TGTGCCAGCAGCGTAGGGACAGGGGTCTACAATGAGCAGTTCTTC. As protein: CASSVGTGVYNEQFF.